This TCR beta chain emerged from a study of beta chain features in type 1 diabetes. Expressed TCRB transcripts were sequenced after all isolated RNA was converted to cDNA. TCRdb keeps only in-frame clones here, not all; method: immunoSEQ multiplex PCR. The table lists hundreds of thousands of clones, roughly 12% of them singletons, with 0.017% in the top ten. Study-level points and caveats: A closer apparent resemblance between naive, central memory and Treg TCRB repertoires was seen in patients than in healthy donors. Diminished insertions and augmented deletions at VDJ junctions characterized type 1 diabetes patients. Any HLA type influence on TCRB rearrangement was left unresolved here.

Every donor provided one heparinised blood draw, which averaged approximately 120 mL. This clone was detected only a few times. Antigen: not known. Compared with germline, one end of the junction differs, possibly owing to a read error. The receptor's source is a man aged 18-30 years in good health. Sequencing was carried out using naive CD4+ T cells from blood.

The CDR3: CASSLARGSYNEQFF. CDR3 in DNA: TGTGCCAGCAGCCTAGCGCGGGGCTCCTACAATGAGCAGTTCTTC. The chain couples TRBV7-2 to TRBJ2-1; a possible D gene is TRBD2 (6 bases). CDR3 length: 15 residues. The germline CDR1 and CDR2 sequences are SGHTA and FQGNSA.